One T cell receptor (beta chain) is described in this entry. The V gene's germline CDR1 is MNHEY and CDR2 SMNVEV (reference sequence). This CDR3 contains 15 residues. V lost 7 bases to trimming and J lost 0 bases, with 13 bases between them. Sequencing used immunoSEQ multiplex PCR; TCRdb keeps in-frame clones, though not all of them. The sample records roughly 260,000 clones, 90% being singletons. This specimen belongs to a study of blood T cell repertoires in COVID-19. The sequenced sample consisted of peripheral blood. This receptor was identified in a woman in her thirties or forties with acute or convalescent COVID-19. The genes are TRBV27 and TRBJ2-1; maybe TRBD1 (6 bases). The CDR3 coding sequence is TGTGCCAGCACTTTTTCAGGGGCCTCCTACAATGAGCAGTTCTTC. It codes for CASTFSGASYNEQFF.